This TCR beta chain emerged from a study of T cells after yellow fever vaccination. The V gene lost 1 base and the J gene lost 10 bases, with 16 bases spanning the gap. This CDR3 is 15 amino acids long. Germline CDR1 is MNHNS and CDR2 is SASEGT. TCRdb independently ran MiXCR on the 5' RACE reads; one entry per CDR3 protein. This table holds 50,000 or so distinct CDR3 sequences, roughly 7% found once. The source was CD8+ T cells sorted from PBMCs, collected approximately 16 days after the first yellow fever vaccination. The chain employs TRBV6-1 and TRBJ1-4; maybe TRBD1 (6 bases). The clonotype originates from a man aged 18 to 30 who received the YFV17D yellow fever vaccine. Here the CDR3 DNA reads TGTGCCAGCAGTGAAGTCGGGGGGGCGGGGGTAAAACTGTTTTTT. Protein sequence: CASSEVGGAGVKLFF.